This T cell receptor (beta chain) was sequenced during a study of blood T cell repertoires in COVID-19. Turning to the study itself: The United States, Italy and Spain were the sources of the acute and convalescent COVID-19 samples. The analysed material was cDNA or gDNA that came from T cells, B-cell-depleted T cells, or PBMCs.

Per the study methods: By means of reference gene primer amplification, nucleated cell counts were estimated. The table came from immunoSEQ multiplex PCR; TCRdb's copy has only in-frame clones and leaves some out. From that table come the V and J calls and clone size; the DNA was used to work out D and trimming. In the table there are about 160,000 clones, more than 60% of which are singletons. This CDR3 spans 14 amino acids. V lost 1 base, J lost 2 bases, and 7 bases lay in between. The germline gives CDR1 MGHRA, CDR2 YSYEKL. The chain has TRBV4-1 and TRBJ2-3; no clear D gene. Sequenced: peripheral blood. This TCR came from a man aged 65-85 years with acute or convalescent COVID-19. The CDR3 region is CASSQAYPTDTQYF. DNA for the CDR3: TGCGCCAGCAGCCAAGCGTATCCCACAGATACGCAGTATTTT.